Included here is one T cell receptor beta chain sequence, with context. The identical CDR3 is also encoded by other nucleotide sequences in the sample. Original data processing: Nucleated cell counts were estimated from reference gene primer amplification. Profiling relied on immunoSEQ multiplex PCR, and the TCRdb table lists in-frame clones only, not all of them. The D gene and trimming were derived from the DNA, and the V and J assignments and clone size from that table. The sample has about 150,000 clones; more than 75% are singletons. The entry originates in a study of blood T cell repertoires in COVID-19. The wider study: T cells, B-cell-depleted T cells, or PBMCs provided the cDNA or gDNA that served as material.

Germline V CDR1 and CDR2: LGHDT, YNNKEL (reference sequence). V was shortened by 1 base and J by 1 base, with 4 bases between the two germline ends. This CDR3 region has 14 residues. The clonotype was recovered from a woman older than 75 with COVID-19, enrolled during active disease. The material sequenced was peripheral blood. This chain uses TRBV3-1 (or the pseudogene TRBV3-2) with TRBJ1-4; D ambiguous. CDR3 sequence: CASSQGVTNEKLFF. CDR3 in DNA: TGTGCCAGCAGCCAAGGCGTAACTAATGAAAAACTGTTTTTT.